These 21 T cell receptor beta chains came from one sample sequenced in a study of CXCR3-negative and CXCR3-positive naive CD8 T cells. Through 5' RACE with UMI labels, the TRB cDNA libraries were prepared. TCRdb re-called the 5' RACE reads and gives one entry per CDR3 protein, without DNA. The listing contains about 43,000 distinct CDR3 sequences. Sequenced sample: memory CD8+ T cells from blood. The receptors were gathered from a human donor in good health. Some clones in this sample may be carry-over from other donors' samples.

The chain couples TRBV6-1 to TRBJ2-3; the D call of TRBD2 rests on TCRdb alone, since no DNA is present to check it. The CDR3 runs 15 residues. Germline V CDR1 and CDR2: MNHNS, SASEGT. The CDR3 spells CASSSLAGGADTQYF.

The genes are TRBV24-1 and TRBJ1-2. Germline V gene sequence: CDR1 KGHDR, CDR2 SFDVKD. The CDR3 sequence is 13 residues long. The CDR3 is CATSESANYGYTF.

The chain joins TRBV7-2 to TRBJ2-7; the D gene TCRdb calls, TRBD2, cannot be checked with no DNA. This CDR3 is built from 13 residues. Germline V gene sequence: CDR1 SGHTA, CDR2 FQGNSA. The CDR3 loop is CASRTSVHYEQYF.

This chain connects TRBV10-3 to TRBJ2-7; TCRdb's D call, TRBD1, is unchecked because there is no DNA. The CDR3 has 13 amino acids. Germline V gives CDR1 ENHRY, CDR2 SYGVKD. The CDR3 is CAISGLGPSGQYF.

CDR3 region: CASSLVGGGAIDNEQFF. V and J are TRBV5-1 and TRBJ2-1; TCRdb's D call of TRBD2 is untestable without DNA. This CDR3 comprises 17 residues. CDR1 and CDR2 from the germline V gene are SGHRS and YFSETQ.

The chain employs TRBV20-1 and TRBJ1-2; the TCRdb D gene call, TRBD1, has no DNA to confirm it. This CDR3 has 13 residues. CDR1 is DFQATT and CDR2 is SNEGSKA in the germline V gene (reference sequence). The CDR3: CSVGTETNYGYTF.

The chain combines TRBV29-1 with TRBJ2-7; TCRdb proposes TRBD1, but this gene call is untestable without DNA. Germline V CDR1 and CDR2: SQVTM, ANQGSEA. The CDR3 totals 12 residues. The CDR3 is CSVRQSTYEQYF.

The gene calls are TRBV7-8 and TRBJ2-3. In germline, CDR1 is SGHVS, CDR2 FQNEAQ. This CDR3 contains 15 residues. CDR3 sequence reads: CASSFPSGSTDTQYF.

The chain links TRBV7-2 to TRBJ2-1. The CDR3 sequence is 15 residues long. CDR1 SGHTA and CDR2 FQGNSA come from the germline V gene. The CDR3 is CASSQTSDSYNEQFF. Full variable domain (rest looked up from reference TRBV7-2 and TRBJ2-1): GAGVSQSPSNKVTEKGKDVELRCDPISGHTALYWYRQSLGQGLEFLIYFQGNSAPDKSGLPSDRFSAERTGGSVSTLTIQRTQQEDSAVYLCASSQTSDSYNEQFFGPGTRLTVL.

This sequence joins TRBV4-1 and TRBJ2-1. This CDR3 contains 15 residues. Germline V gene lookup returns CDR1 MGHRA and CDR2 YSYEKL. CDR3 region: CASSLDRGSYNEQFF.

V gene TRBV20-1 combines with J gene TRBJ2-7; TCRdb returns TRBD2, unconfirmable since there is no DNA. CDR3 size: 15 residues. Looked up from germline, CDR1 is DFQATT and CDR2 is SNEGSKA (reference sequence). The CDR3 region is CSARGTGGVMGEQYF.

CDR3: CASSLRDRGAPYGYTF. The chain carries TRBV7-9 and TRBJ1-2; the D call of TRBD1 rests on TCRdb alone, since no DNA is present to check it. The CDR3 sequence is 16 residues long. Germline CDR1 and CDR2: SEHNR and FQNEAQ (reference sequence).

This sequence joins TRBV10-3 and TRBJ2-7; TCRdb outputs TRBD1, but without DNA this stays unchecked. Germline lookup yields CDR1 ENHRY and CDR2 SYGVKD. The CDR3 sequence is 15 residues long. The CDR3 protein is CAISEPQTGDHEQYF.

V and J are TRBV27 and TRBJ2-7; TCRdb's D call, TRBD1, is unchecked because there is no DNA. The CDR3 length is 16 residues. The germline V gene encodes CDR1 MNHEY and CDR2 SMNVEV (reference sequence). The CDR3 sequence is CASSPGARELGDEQYF.

The V gene is TRBV20-1, the J gene TRBJ1-1; as DNA is missing, the TRBD1 call by TCRdb cannot be tested. Per the germline V gene, CDR1 is DFQATT and CDR2 is SNEGSKA (reference sequence). The CDR3 consists of 15 residues. Here the CDR3 reads CSVREVTGLNTEAFF.

The rearrangement joins TRBV7-9 to TRBJ2-7. This CDR3 is built from 12 residues. Looked up from germline, CDR1 is SEHNR and CDR2 is FQNEAQ (reference sequence). The CDR3 loop reads CASSLVPYEQYF.

The chain's CDR3 is CASSVAWASYNEQFF. The genes are TRBV19 and TRBJ2-1. CDR1 is LNHDA, CDR2 SQIVND, per germline (reference sequence). The CDR3 spans 15 residues.

The chain combines TRBV20-1 with TRBJ1-1; TCRdb reports TRBD1, a call that lacks DNA to check it against. Germline lookup yields CDR1 DFQATT and CDR2 SNEGSKA (reference sequence). This CDR3 is built from 12 residues. This CDR3 reads CSVTGENTEAFF.

The chain joins TRBV20-1 to TRBJ2-7; absent DNA, TCRdb's TRBD1 call cannot be checked. Germline lookup yields CDR1 DFQATT and CDR2 SNEGSKA (reference sequence). The CDR3 length is 12 residues. The CDR3 protein is CSARQGAYEQYF.

The rearrangement links TRBV7-6 to TRBJ1-2; TCRdb picks TRBD1, but there is no DNA to check that call. CDR1 is SGHVS, CDR2 FNYEAQ, per germline. The CDR3 is made up of 13 amino acids. The CDR3 spells CASSPGQGDGYTF. Combining the CDR3 with reference TRBV7-6 and TRBJ1-2 gives the whole variable domain GAGVSQSPRYKVTKRGQDVALRCDPISGHVSLYWYRQALGQGPEFLTYFNYEAQQDKSGLPNDRFSAERPEGSISTLTIQRTEQRDSAMYRCASSPGQGDGYTFGSGTRLTVV.

The J gene is TRBJ2-1, the V gene TRBV7-2. This CDR3 has 13 amino acids. CDR1 and CDR2 (germline): SGHTA, FQGNSA. CDR3 amino acids: CASSLLAYNEQFF.